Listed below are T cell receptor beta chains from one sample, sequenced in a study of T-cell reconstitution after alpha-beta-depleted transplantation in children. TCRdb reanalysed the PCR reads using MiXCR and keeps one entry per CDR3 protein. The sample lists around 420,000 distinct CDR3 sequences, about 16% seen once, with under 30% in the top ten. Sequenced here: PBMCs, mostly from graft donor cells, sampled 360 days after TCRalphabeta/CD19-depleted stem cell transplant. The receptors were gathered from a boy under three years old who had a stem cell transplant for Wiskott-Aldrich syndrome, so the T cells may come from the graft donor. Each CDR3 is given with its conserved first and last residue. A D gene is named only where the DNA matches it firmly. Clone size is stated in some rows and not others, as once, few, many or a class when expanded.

CDR3 DNA: TGTGCCACCAGCGGGGTGCCCTACAATGAGCAGTTCTTC
CDR3 protein: CATSGVPYNEQFF
D gene: NA
J gene: TRBJ2-1
V gene: TRBV24-1
clone size: few

CDR3 DNA: TGTGCCAGCAGTTACCTTCAAGAGACCCAGTACTTC
CDR3 protein: CASSYLQETQYF
D gene: NA
J gene: TRBJ2-5
V gene: TRBV6-6
clone size: NA

CDR3 DNA: TGTGCCAGCAGTCCGGGACTAGCGGGGCTCGTTGAGCAGTTCTTC
CDR3 protein: CASSPGLAGLVEQFF
D gene: TRBD2
J gene: TRBJ2-1
V gene: TRBV27
clone size: NA

CDR3 DNA: TGTGCCAGCCAGGGGAGTTATAATTCACCCCTCCACTTT
CDR3 protein: CASQGSYNSPLHF
D gene: NA
J gene: TRBJ1-6
V gene: TRBV28
clone size: few

CDR3 DNA: TGCGCCAGCAGCCAAGATGGGGATCTGAACACCGGGGAGCTGTTTTTT
CDR3 protein: CASSQDGDLNTGELFF
D gene: NA
J gene: TRBJ2-2
V gene: TRBV4-3
clone size: few

CDR3 DNA: TGTGCCAGCAGCTTACGGACAGGGGGCATCACCGGGGAGCTGTTTTTT
CDR3 protein: CASSLRTGGITGELFF
D gene: TRBD1
J gene: TRBJ2-2
V gene: TRBV11-2
clone size: NA

CDR3 DNA: TGTGCCAGCAACCGTGGACCGTACCAAGAGACCCAGTACTTC
CDR3 protein: CASNRGPYQETQYF
D gene: NA
J gene: TRBJ2-5
V gene: TRBV12-3/TRBV12-4
clone size: NA

CDR3 DNA: TGTGCCACCAGCAGAGATTGGGGGAGTGCCTACGAGCAGTACTTC
CDR3 protein: CATSRDWGSAYEQYF
D gene: NA
J gene: TRBJ2-7
V gene: TRBV15
clone size: NA

CDR3 DNA: TGTGCCAGCAGTTTTCTGGGCAGGGAGCAGTACTTC
CDR3 protein: CASSFLGREQYF
D gene: NA
J gene: TRBJ2-7
V gene: TRBV12-3/TRBV12-4
clone size: NA

CDR3 DNA: TGTGCCAGCAGCCCGAGGACTAGCGCCTACAATGAGCAGTTCTTC
CDR3 protein: CASSPRTSAYNEQFF
D gene: TRBD2
J gene: TRBJ2-1
V gene: TRBV7-8
clone size: NA

CDR3 DNA: TGTGCCAGCAGCCAACTTGGGGGAGAGCAGTACTTC
CDR3 protein: CASSQLGGEQYF
D gene: NA
J gene: TRBJ2-7
V gene: TRBV3-1
clone size: few

CDR3 DNA: TGCGCCAGCAGCATCACAGGGTCGGGAGGGACCCAGTACTTC
CDR3 protein: CASSITGSGGTQYF
D gene: NA
J gene: TRBJ2-5
V gene: TRBV5-1
clone size: NA

CDR3 DNA: TGTGCCAGCAGCTCAAGGGGGTTTGCGGTTCTTCCCTGGAATACGCAGTATTTT
CDR3 protein: CASSSRGFAVLPWNTQYF
D gene: NA
J gene: TRBJ2-3
V gene: TRBV11-2
clone size: once

CDR3 DNA: TGTGCCACCAGTCCGCGGGTGAGCGGGAGAAATGAGCAGTTCTTC
CDR3 protein: CATSPRVSGRNEQFF
D gene: TRBD2
J gene: TRBJ2-1
V gene: TRBV24-1
clone size: NA

CDR3 DNA: TGTGCCAGCAGCTACGCGGGTCGCTCCTACGAGCAGTACTTC
CDR3 protein: CASSYAGRSYEQYF
D gene: NA
J gene: TRBJ2-7
V gene: TRBV7-2
clone size: few

CDR3 DNA: TGTGCCAGCTCGACGGGTCCCGGGGAGCTGTTTTTT
CDR3 protein: CASSTGPGELFF
D gene: NA
J gene: TRBJ2-2
V gene: TRBV19
clone size: few

CDR3 DNA: TGCGCCAGCAGAGACCCTACCTGGGTTTGGGATGAGCAGTTCTTC
CDR3 protein: CASRDPTWVWDEQFF
D gene: NA
J gene: TRBJ2-1
V gene: TRBV5-1
clone size: few

CDR3 DNA: TGTGCCAGCAGCCAACCGGGACTAGCGAGCTCCTACGAGCAGTACTTC
CDR3 protein: CASSQPGLASSYEQYF
D gene: TRBD2
J gene: TRBJ2-7
V gene: TRBV3-1
clone size: few

CDR3 DNA: TGTGCCAGCAGCTTAGGGACAGGGAAGACCCAGTACTTC
CDR3 protein: CASSLGTGKTQYF
D gene: TRBD1
J gene: TRBJ2-5
V gene: TRBV7-8
clone size: NA

CDR3 DNA: TGTGCCAGCAGCTTAGGGAAGGGGCTAGCGGGAGGAGACCCCTACGAGCAGTACTTC
CDR3 protein: CASSLGKGLAGGDPYEQYF
D gene: TRBD2
J gene: TRBJ2-7
V gene: TRBV11-1
clone size: NA

CDR3 DNA: TGTGCCAGCAGCCATCCCGCAGGGAGCCCGAGGCACAATGAGCAGTTCTTC
CDR3 protein: CASSHPAGSPRHNEQFF
D gene: NA
J gene: TRBJ2-1
V gene: TRBV12-3/TRBV12-4
clone size: few

CDR3 DNA: TGCAACCCACGGGACACCGAAAATCAGCCCCAGCATTTT
CDR3 protein: CNPRDTENQPQHF
D gene: NA
J gene: TRBJ1-5
V gene: TRBV29-1
clone size: many